This T cell receptor (beta chain) was recovered during a study of control samples from healthy donors and cancer patients. The table came from immunoSEQ multiplex PCR; TCRdb's copy has only in-frame clones and leaves some out. The sample has 100,000 to 150,000 clones, 87% seen once. Sample: blood. This clonotype originated in a man between 18 and 29 years old in good health.

The CDR3 here is CASTKTLGGYEQYF. The CDR3 DNA reads TGTGCCAGCACCAAAACACTCGGGGGTTACGAGCAGTACTTC. The chain has TRBV28 and TRBJ2-7; possibly TRBD2 for D (6 bases). The CDR3 extends over 14 amino acids. V shed 7 bases and J shed 4 bases, with 17 bases lying between them. Germline V gene data show CDR1 as MDHEN and CDR2 as SYDVKM.